These 10 T cell receptor beta chains originate from one sample sequenced in a study of blood T cells in healthy people across ages. A sample-barcoded 5' primer and a J-beta primer mix were used in a second PCR of about 7 to 12 cycles. From the 5' RACE reads, TCRdb called clonotypes with MiXCR, one entry per CDR3 protein. The sample holds approximately 1,000,000 distinct CDR3 sequences, under 45% seen once. The specimen sequenced was blood. Receptors originate from a woman aged 60-70 years in good health.

Only a few counts were recorded for this clonotype. The chain joins TRBV7-6 to TRBJ2-7; D is unresolved. Germline CDR1 is SGHVS and CDR2 is FNYEAQ. Trimming removed 3 bases from V and 3 bases from J, with 15 bases in between. The CDR3 extends over 15 amino acids. DNA for the CDR3: TGTGCCAGCAGCTTCGACACAACCCTTTTCTACGAGCAGTACTTC. This codes for CASSFDTTLFYEQYF.

This clonotype was detected a few times. The chain is built from TRBV7-9 and TRBJ2-1; D may be TRBD1 or TRBD2 (6 bases each). CDR1 is SEHNR and CDR2 is FQNEAQ in the germline V gene (reference sequence). The CDR3 totals 17 residues. Between the trimmed V and J ends, which lost 8 bases and 5 bases, there was a span of 25 bases. The CDR3 protein is CASASPKRGETNNEQFF. The CDR3 DNA sequence: TGTGCCAGCGCCTCTCCTAAGAGGGGGGAGACTAACAATGAGCAGTTCTTC.

This sequence joins TRBV20-1 and TRBJ2-7, with D unclear. CDR1 DFQATT and CDR2 SNEGSKA come from the germline V gene (reference sequence). Deletions cut 5 bases from V and 1 base from J, with 15 bases between. There are 14 residues in the CDR3. The CDR3 coding sequence is TGCAGTGCTGGCTCGACACCCCGTTCCTACGAGCAGTACTTC. Its protein is CSAGSTPRSYEQYF.

This clonotype occurred a few times. The chain joins TRBV7-2 to TRBJ1-4; TRBD1 matches 8 bases. CDR3 length: 15 residues. Germline assignment: CDR1 SGHTA and CDR2 FQGNSA. Germline trimming cut 5 bases from V and 1 base from J; bases unmatched to any gene: 3. CDR3: CASSPDRGTNEKLFF. The CDR3 DNA reads as TGTGCCAGCAGCCCAGACAGGGGAACTAATGAAAAACTGTTTTTT. Full variable domain (outside the CDR3, taken from reference TRBV7-2 and TRBJ1-4): GAGVSQSPSNKVTEKGKDVELRCDPISGHTALYWYRQSLGQGLEFLIYFQGNSAPDKSGLPSDRFSAERTGGSVSTLTIQRTQQEDSAVYLCASSPDRGTNEKLFFGSGTQLSVL.

This chain joins TRBV20-1 and TRBJ2-3; weak D call: TRBD2 (5 bases). The V end lost 5 bases, the J end lost 2 bases, and 14 bases lay between the germline ends. Germline CDR1 DFQATT, CDR2 SNEGSKA (reference sequence). The CDR3 loop spans 14 amino acids. CDR3 sequence (DNA): TGCAGTGCTTCAACCTGGACTGTCACAGATACGCAGTATTTT. Translating gives CSASTWTVTDTQYF.

The chain joins TRBV2 to TRBJ2-7; 7 positions agree with TRBD1. Per germline, CDR1 SNHLY and CDR2 FYNNEI. Trimming at V came to 4 bases and at J to 4 bases, leaving 7 bases not matched to a gene. The CDR3 runs to 14 residues. The CDR3: CASSGEQGPYEQYF. CDR3 in DNA: TGTGCCAGCAGTGGGGAACAGGGGCCTTACGAGCAGTACTTC. The full variable domain, in which reference TRBV2 and TRBJ2-7 provide the parts outside the CDR3, is EPEVTQTPSHQVTQMGQEVILRCVPISNHLYFYWYRQILGQKVEFLVSFYNNEISEKSEIFDDQFSVERPDGSNFTLKIRSTKLEDSAMYFCASSGEQGPYEQYFGPGTRLTVT.

The J gene is TRBJ1-2, the V gene TRBV5-1; D gene uncertain. The CDR3 has 14 amino acids. Between the trimmed V and J ends, which lost 4 bases and 7 bases, there was a span of 17 bases. In germline, CDR1 is SGHRS, CDR2 YFSETQ. The CDR3 protein is CASSVEGGISGYTF. The CDR3 coding sequence is TGCGCCAGCAGCGTGGAGGGAGGGATTTCTGGCTACACCTTC. Full variable domain (rest looked up from reference TRBV5-1 and TRBJ1-2): KAGVTQTPRYLIKTRGQQVTLSCSPISGHRSVSWYQQTPGQGLQFLFEYFSETQRNKGNFPGRFSGRQFSNSRSEMNVSTLELGDSALYLCASSVEGGISGYTFGSGTRLTVV.

This clonotype has just a few counts. The chain recombines TRBV2 with TRBJ2-1, with 8 nucleotides matching TRBD2. The CDR3 spans 14 residues. Trimming cost V 6 bases and J 7 bases; bases outside gene matches: 8. Per the germline V gene, CDR1 is SNHLY and CDR2 is FYNNEI. The CDR3 spells CASRRLATGNEQFF. DNA of the CDR3: TGTGCCAGCAGGCGACTAGCGACCGGAAATGAGCAGTTCTTC.

This clonotype was seen only a few times. This CDR3 is CASSASGPKVDTQYF. The CDR3 DNA is TGTGCCAGCAGTGCTAGCGGGCCGAAGGTGGATACGCAGTATTTT. The chain recombines TRBV6-5 with TRBJ2-3, with 8 bases that match TRBD2. The CDR3 loop spans 15 amino acids. Germline CDR1 MNHEY, CDR2 SVGAGI. Trimming took 5 bases from V and 6 from J; bases not matched to a gene: 10.

The gene calls are TRBV11-2 and TRBJ2-3; 11 positions agree with TRBD2. The CDR3 loop spans 17 amino acids. V trimming: 3 bases; J trimming: 7 bases; junction bases outside the gene matches: 12. CDR1 SGHAT and CDR2 FQNNGV come from the germline V gene. The CDR3 sequence: CASSLGRGLAVVNTQYF. The CDR3 DNA follows: TGTGCCAGCAGCTTGGGCCGGGGACTAGCGGTTGTTAATACGCAGTATTTT.